The 24 T cell receptor beta chains below were found in one sample sequenced in a study of blood T cell repertoires in COVID-19. Only in-frame clones appear in the TCRdb table, and some are missing; sequencing was by immunoSEQ multiplex PCR. The repertoire holds 250,000 to 300,000 clones, with roughly 88% as singletons. The sequenced sample consisted of peripheral blood. The receptor source for this set is a woman aged 70 to 79 with acute or convalescent COVID-19.

The chain uses TRBV10-3 and TRBJ1-5, with 7 bases fitting TRBD1. This CDR3 region has 13 residues. V shed 6 bases, J shed 11 bases, and the junction held 10 bases outside the gene matches. Germline assignment: CDR1 ENHRY and CDR2 SYGVKD. CDR3 sequence: CAIRTETGTAQHF. Written as DNA, the CDR3 is TGTGCCATCAGAACTGAGACAGGGACGGCCCAGCATTTT.

Of note for this clone: This same CDR3 is encoded by further DNA sequences in the sample. The V gene is TRBV3-1 (or the pseudogene TRBV3-2), the J gene TRBJ1-1; the D gene is possibly TRBD1 (5 bases). Trimming left V 4 bases short and J 0 bases short, with 9 bases between. The CDR3 spans 14 residues. Germline lookup yields CDR1 LGHDT and CDR2 YNNKEL (reference sequence). The CDR3 loop reads CASSLGGVNTEAFF. The CDR3 DNA reads as TGTGCCAGCAGCCTGGGGGGGGTGAACACTGAAGCTTTCTTT.

The chain uses TRBV5-1 and TRBJ2-7; D might be TRBD2 (8 bases). CDR1 and CDR2 (germline): SGHRS, YFSETQ. This CDR3 has 14 amino acids. Trimming shortened V by 6 bases and J by 2 bases, and 15 bases separated the two germline ends. The CDR3: CASTPGGGTYEQYF. The CDR3 DNA follows: TGCGCCAGCACCCCGGGAGGGGGCACCTACGAGCAGTACTTC.

The chain links TRBV29-1 to TRBJ1-1, with a possible D match to TRBD1 (5 bases). The CDR3 consists of 13 residues. Germline CDR1 and CDR2: SQVTM and ANQGSEA. The ends were cut back, 5 bases at V and 6 bases at J, with 16 bases in the middle. The CDR3 DNA follows: TGCAGCGTTTGGGAGGGGCGCCGGGCTGAAGCTTTCTTT. Protein sequence: CSVWEGRRAEAFF.

This chain connects TRBV6-6 to TRBJ1-5, with D perhaps matching TRBD1 (6 bases). Germline CDR1 is MNHNY and CDR2 is SVGAGI (reference sequence). The CDR3 covers 15 residues. Trimming took off 5 bases at V and 5 bases at J, with 16 bases between the two ends. CDR3 protein: CASSKIQGRDQPQHF. CDR3 DNA: TGTGCCAGCAGTAAGATACAGGGAAGAGATCAGCCCCAGCATTTT.

This clone was recorded a few times. V usage is TRBV3-1 (or the pseudogene TRBV3-2) and J usage is TRBJ2-3; D gene uncertain. Trimming left V 3 bases short and J 4 bases short, with 17 bases between. Germline V lookup: CDR1 LGHDT, CDR2 YNNKEL (reference sequence). CDR3 length: 16 residues. In DNA form, the CDR3 reads TGTGCCAGCAGCCAGGGCGCCCTATCCCTTGCAGATACGCAGTATTTT. This translates into CASSQGALSLADTQYF.

This clone has just a few counts. V gene TRBV11-2 combines with J gene TRBJ1-1, with 9 bases matching TRBD1. The CDR3 is made up of 16 amino acids. V gave up 5 bases and J gave up 5 bases; unmatched junction bases: 12. Germline V CDR1 and CDR2: SGHAT, FQNNGV. The DNA of the CDR3 is TGTGCCAGCAGCCCGGGGGACAGGGTGATGTCTACTGAAGCTTTCTTT. Residues: CASSPGDRVMSTEAFF. Drawing the rest from reference TRBV11-2 and TRBJ1-1, the complete variable domain is EAGVAQSPRYKIIEKRQSVAFWCNPISGHATLYWYQQILGQGPKLLIQFQNNGVVDDSQLPKDRFSAERLKGVDSTLKIQPAKLEDSAVYLCASSPGDRVMSTEAFFGQGTRLTVV.

A word on this clone: This specimen includes other DNA sequences encoding the same CDR3. The chain links TRBV4-1 to TRBJ2-3; possible D gene TRBD1, 6 bases. The CDR3 has 15 amino acids. Germline V gene data show CDR1 as MGHRA and CDR2 as YSYEKL. The V end was cut by 4 bases, the J end by 0 bases, with 11 bases between. The CDR3 reads CASSPRTASTDTQYF. In nucleotides, the CDR3 is TGCGCCAGCAGCCCTCGGACAGCTAGCACAGATACGCAGTATTTT.

V is TRBV18 and J is TRBJ2-2; no definite D call. Trimming shortened V by 3 bases and J by 1 base, and 6 bases separated the two germline ends. The CDR3 contains 14 residues. Germline loops: CDR1 KGHSH, CDR2 LQKENI. The DNA of the CDR3 is TGTGCCAGCTCACCTTCTATGAACACCGGGGAGCTGTTTTTT. As protein: CASSPSMNTGELFF.

The CDR3 protein is CASSLGQFSTDTQYF. The CDR3 coding sequence is TGTGCCAGCAGCCTGGGACAGTTCTCCACAGATACGCAGTATTTT. The V and J genes are TRBV11-3 and TRBJ2-3; 7 bases agree with TRBD1. The CDR3 covers 15 residues. The germline CDR1 and CDR2 sequences are SGHNT and YENEEA. V dropped 5 bases and J dropped 2; count of bases not matched to a gene: 7.

The chain employs TRBV20-1 and TRBJ1-1, with D possibly TRBD1 on 5 matching bases. CDR3 length: 11 residues. CDR1 is DFQATT, CDR2 SNEGSKA, per germline (reference sequence). In DNA form, the CDR3 reads TGCAGCGCGGGGGTAACCACTGAAGCTTTCTTT. The encoded protein is CSAGVTTEAFF.

The rearrangement joins TRBV7-8 to TRBJ1-6; D might be TRBD1 (6 bases). The ends were cut back, 1 base at V and 7 bases at J, with 14 bases in the middle. The CDR3 is 16 amino acids. Germline assignment: CDR1 SGHVS and CDR2 FQNEAQ. CDR3 in DNA: TGTGCCAGCAGCTTAGGAATACCCAGGGGCAATTCACCCCTCCACTTT. The encoded protein is CASSLGIPRGNSPLHF.

The chain carries TRBV29-1 and TRBJ2-2; tentative D call: TRBD2 (6 bases). The CDR3 runs 14 residues. Between the trimmed V and J ends, which lost 4 bases and 5 bases, there was a span of 14 bases. CDR1 and CDR2 (germline): SQVTM, ANQGSEA. CDR3 sequence: CSVVGGASTGELFF. The CDR3 DNA sequence: TGCAGCGTTGTCGGCGGGGCGTCAACCGGGGAGCTGTTTTTT.

This rearrangement joins TRBV2 to TRBJ1-4; 9 bases map to TRBD1. The germline gives CDR1 SNHLY, CDR2 FYNNEI. The CDR3 loop spans 13 amino acids. The V and J ends lost 8 bases and 8 bases, in that order; junction bases with no gene match: 6. This CDR3 reads CASRTGAREKLFF. CDR3 in DNA: TGTGCCAGCCGGACAGGGGCGCGGGAAAAACTGTTTTTT.

The rearrangement uses TRBV11-1 and TRBJ2-7, with 9 bases lining up with TRBD1. V lost 1 base, J lost 4 bases, and 5 bases stayed unmatched. This CDR3 is 15 amino acids long. Germline CDR1 is SGHAT and CDR2 is FQDESV (reference sequence). The CDR3 region is CASSLGLDRGYEQYF. CDR3 in DNA: TGTGCCAGCAGCTTAGGTCTGGACAGGGGTTACGAGCAGTACTTC.

This sequence joins TRBV5-5 and TRBJ2-7; 7 positions match TRBD1. This CDR3 region has 15 residues. The V gene end was trimmed by 5 bases and the J gene end by 0 bases; junction bases not matched to a gene: 8. Germline CDR1 SGHKS, CDR2 YYEKEE (reference sequence). The CDR3 bases are TGTGCCAGCAGATCCGGGACAGTGAGCTCCTACGAGCAGTACTTC. Translating gives CASRSGTVSSYEQYF.

The chain uses TRBV4-1 and TRBJ2-7, with TRBD2 matching 7 bases. With V trimmed by 1 base and J by 6 bases, 15 bases remained unmatched. The CDR3 contains 17 residues. Germline V lookup: CDR1 MGHRA, CDR2 YSYEKL. The CDR3 loop reads CASSQAHTRDYPPEQYF. CDR3 nucleotides: TGCGCCAGCAGCCAAGCTCATACCCGGGACTACCCCCCCGAGCAGTACTTC.

The chain uses TRBV2 and TRBJ1-2; D gene uncertain. The germline V gene has CDR1 SNHLY and CDR2 FYNNEI. This CDR3 comprises 13 residues. The V gene lost 7 bases and the J gene lost 2 bases, with 11 bases spanning the gap. The CDR3 sequence is CASMAAPNYGYTF. The CDR3 coding sequence is TGTGCCAGCATGGCGGCGCCGAACTATGGCTACACCTTC.

This chain uses TRBV14 with TRBJ2-7; TRBD1 might be the D (6 bases). The germline CDR1 and CDR2 sequences are SGHDN and FVKESK. Trimming took 4 bases from V and 6 from J, leaving 16 bases between them. The CDR3 has 14 residues. CDR3 bases: TGTGCCAGCAGCCGCATCCGGACAGTCTCCGAGCAGTACTTC. It translates to CASSRIRTVSEQYF.

V gene TRBV11-3 combines with J gene TRBJ2-3, with 7 bases lining up with TRBD2. Per the germline V gene, CDR1 is SGHNT and CDR2 is YENEEA. The CDR3 is 17 amino acids. V was clipped by 5 bases and J by 4 bases; unmatched bases: 15. The CDR3 loop reads CASSGRAGTLGADTQYF. The CDR3 DNA is TGTGCCAGCAGCGGGAGGGCCGGGACCCTCGGGGCAGATACGCAGTATTTT.

The DNA of the CDR3 is TGTGCCAGCAGCTTGGACGGAGGGACTGAAGCTTTCTTT. Protein sequence: CASSLDGGTEAFF. V usage is TRBV5-6 and J usage is TRBJ1-1, with D uncertain. V lost 0 bases and J 5 bases, leaving 8 bases between the germline ends. Germline CDR1 is SGHDT and CDR2 is YYEEEE. There are 13 residues in the CDR3. The full variable domain, with the rest looked up from reference TRBV5-6 and TRBJ1-1, is DAGVTQSPTHLIKTRGQQVTLRCSPKSGHDTVSWYQQALGQGPQFIFQYYEEEERQRGNFPDRFSGHQFPNYSSELNVNALLLGDSALYLCASSLDGGTEAFFGQGTRLTVV.

The V gene is TRBV6-5, the J gene TRBJ1-5; D possibly corresponds to TRBD1 (6 bases). This CDR3 has 14 amino acids. CDR1 is MNHEY, CDR2 SVGAGI, per germline. V lost 6 bases and J lost 2, with 11 bases in between. The CDR3 protein is CASSPRTGNQPQHF. CDR3 DNA sequence: TGTGCCAGCAGCCCCCGGACAGGCAATCAGCCCCAGCATTTT.

The sample holds one count of this clone. This rearrangement joins TRBV3-1 (or the pseudogene TRBV3-2) to TRBJ2-7; D is perhaps TRBD1 (6 bases). The CDR3 contains 13 residues. V lost 1 base and J 6 bases, leaving 10 bases between the germline ends. Looked up from germline, CDR1 is LGHDT and CDR2 is YNNKEL (reference sequence). The CDR3 DNA reads as TGTGCCAGCAGCCAAGTCAGGGGAGCCGAGCAGTACTTC. It translates to CASSQVRGAEQYF.

V and J are TRBV2 and TRBJ2-1, with TRBD1 matching over 8 bases. Germline CDR1 is SNHLY and CDR2 is FYNNEI. The trim removed 5 bases at V and 4 bases at J, leaving 4 bases unmatched. The CDR3 has 14 amino acids. The CDR3 spells CASSPRTGYNEQFF. For the CDR3, the DNA is TGTGCCAGCAGTCCCAGGACAGGGTACAATGAGCAGTTCTTC.